The 32 T cell receptor beta chains given below trace back to one sample, sequenced in a study of beta chain features in type 1 diabetes. For these receptors, no antigen is known. As every portion of the isolated RNA was reverse transcribed, the sequencing read expressed TCRB transcripts. Libraries were prepared by immunoSEQ multiplex PCR; TCRdb keeps only in-frame clonotypes and omits some of them. Found here are about 190,000 clones, 6.5% to 9.5% of them singletons; the top ten hold approximately 0.87%. Study-wide results and limits: TCRB CDR3 length was moderately but significantly reduced in all four CD4+ subsets of Type 1 diabetes patients.

Sequencing input: central memory CD4+ T cells from blood. The receptors here all came from a woman aged 40 to 49 with type 1 diabetes.

The CDR3 reads CASSSDLGRTEAFF. The CDR3 coding sequence is TGCGCCAGCAGCTCTGATCTGGGGAGAACTGAAGCTTTCTTT. The chain joins TRBV5-1 to TRBJ1-1; D unresolved. The V gene lost 3 bases and the J gene lost 5 bases, with 14 bases spanning the gap. CDR3 length: 14 amino acids. Germline V gene data show CDR1 as SGHRS and CDR2 as YFSETQ.

This clone was counted only a few times. An end of the junction does not agree with germline; a read error may underlie this. The chain couples TRBV5-4 to TRBJ1-1, with a weak D call TRBD1 (5 bases). This CDR3 region has 14 residues. From germline, CDR1 is SGHNT and CDR2 YYREEE (reference sequence). The CDR3 is CASTLGGEAPEAFF. In DNA, the CDR3 is TGTGCCAGCACCTTGGGGGGGGAGGCCCCTGAAGCTTTCTTT. Filled out from reference TRBV5-4 and TRBJ1-1, the complete variable domain reads ETGVTQSPTHLIKTRGQQVTLRCSSQSGHNTVSWYQQALGQGPQFIFQYYREEENGRGNFPPRFSGLQFPNYSSELNVNALELDDSALYLCASTLGGEAPEAFFGQGTRLTVV.

This clone has just a few counts. This chain connects TRBV4-2 to TRBJ2-7; D possibly corresponds to TRBD2 (6 bases). With 4 bases removed from V and 2 bases from J, the gap between germline ends came to 24 bases. The CDR3 runs 18 residues. Germline CDR1 and CDR2: LGHNA and YNFKEQ. DNA of the CDR3: TGTGCCAGCAGCCTACGATTGGGGGGTGGGGCCAGGGCCTACGAGCAGTACTTC. Translation gives CASSLRLGGGARAYEQYF.

V is TRBV28 and J is TRBJ2-2; D might be TRBD1 (6 bases). CDR1 is MDHEN, CDR2 SYDVKM, per germline. V was shortened by 5 bases and J by 6 bases, with 13 bases between the two germline ends. This CDR3 spans 14 amino acids. The CDR3 DNA is TGTGCCAGCAGTCCCGGGGACACCCCCGGGGAGCTGTTTTTT. Translation gives CASSPGDTPGELFF.

CDR3 DNA sequence: TGTGCCATCAGTGCCCGGGAGGGGGTGGCTACCGACGAGCAGTACTTC. Its translation: CAISAREGVATDEQYF. The chain links TRBV10-3 to TRBJ2-7; TRBD2 matches 8 bases. Germline V CDR1 and CDR2: ENHRY, SYGVKD. The CDR3 contains 16 residues. J was trimmed by 5 bases and V by 4 bases; bases with no gene match: 13.

This clone occurred many times. One end of the junction does not line up with germline, which may come from a read error. The CDR3 loop is CASSDFLVARF. CDR3 coding DNA: TGTGCCAGCAGTGACTTCCTAGTAGCGAGGTTT. The chain employs TRBV27 and TRBJ2-3, with TRBD2 as a possible D gene (5 bases). The CDR3 has 11 residues. Germline V CDR1 and CDR2: MNHEY, SMNVEV (reference sequence).

The chain uses TRBV30 and TRBJ2-6; the match to TRBD2 covers 10 bases. V was clipped by 0 bases and J by 0 bases; unmatched bases: 14. This CDR3 has 21 amino acids. Germline assignment: CDR1 GTSNPN and CDR2 SVGIG (reference sequence). The CDR3 DNA reads as TGTGCCTGGAGTGTATGGTCCCCCGGGACTAGCGCTACCTCTGGGGCCAACGTCCTGACTTTC. Protein sequence: CAWSVWSPGTSATSGANVLTF. The variable domain in full, completed from reference TRBV30 and TRBJ2-6, reads SQTIHQWPATLVQPVGSPLSLECTVEGTSNPNLYWYRQAAGRGLQLLFYSVGIGQISSEVPQNLSASRPQDRQFILSSKKLLLSDSGFYLCAWSVWSPGTSATSGANVLTFGAGSRLTVL.

This clone was seen only a few times. This sequence joins TRBV7-2 and TRBJ2-2, with D tentatively TRBD2 (6 bases). V was pared by 3 bases and J by 0 bases, with 11 bases between. The CDR3 length is 16 residues. Germline assignment: CDR1 SGHTA and CDR2 FQGNSA. The CDR3 is CASSLWGDSNTGELFF. The CDR3 bases are TGTGCCAGCAGCTTGTGGGGGGATTCGAACACCGGGGAGCTGTTTTTT.

This clone appeared once. CDR3 residues: CATEQDVAKNIQYF. The DNA of the CDR3 is TGTGCCACCGAACAAGATGTCGCCAAAAACATTCAGTACTTC. The V call is TRBV6-1, the J call TRBJ2-4; D is uncertain. CDR1 MNHNS and CDR2 SASEGT come from the germline V gene. V lost 10 bases, J lost 1 base, and 14 bases lay in between. The CDR3 runs 14 residues.

This clone was counted between two and nine times. The chain joins TRBV7-3 to TRBJ2-1; D might be TRBD2 (6 bases). The germline V gene has CDR1 SGHTA and CDR2 FQGTGA. Deletions cut 3 bases from V and 10 bases from J, with 13 bases between. The CDR3 contains 13 residues. CDR3 sequence: CASSFGDGGEQFF. As DNA, the CDR3 is TGTGCCAGCAGCTTCGGCGATGGGGGGGAGCAGTTCTTC.

The rearrangement links TRBV7-9 to TRBJ2-3; 9 bases are a match to TRBD2. The germline V gene encodes CDR1 SEHNR and CDR2 FQNEAQ (reference sequence). The V gene end was trimmed by 8 bases and the J gene end by 8 bases; junction bases not matched to a gene: 11. This CDR3 comprises 14 residues. The CDR3: CASLASGDPGTQYF. The CDR3 DNA is TGTGCCAGCCTTGCTAGCGGGGACCCCGGTACGCAGTATTTT.

This chain links TRBV11-2 with TRBJ1-1, with a weak D call TRBD1 (5 bases). V lost 0 bases and J lost 4, with 9 bases in between. Germline CDR1 reads SGHAT; CDR2 reads FQNNGV. The CDR3 sequence is 14 residues long. The CDR3 reads CASSLDSGITEAFF. The CDR3 nucleotides read TGTGCCAGCAGCTTAGATTCAGGGATCACTGAAGCTTTCTTT.

The rearrangement uses TRBV5-4 and TRBJ2-7, with TRBD2 identical over 7 bases. The CDR3 covers 13 residues. V trimming: 2 bases; J trimming: 3 bases; junction bases outside the gene matches: 2. CDR1 SGHNT and CDR2 YYREEE come from the germline V gene (reference sequence). The CDR3 DNA reads TGTGCCAGCAGCTTCGGGACTAACTACGAGCAGTACTTC. Residues: CASSFGTNYEQYF.

This clone has only a few counts. The J gene is TRBJ2-5, the V gene TRBV4-3; D gene uncertain. The DNA end is more similar to TRBJ2-7, so the J call may be wrong. This CDR3 contains 13 residues. CDR1 is LGHNA, CDR2 YSLEER, per germline. CDR3 residues: CASSQDRSHEQYF. As DNA, the CDR3 is TGCGCCAGCAGCCAAGATCGGAGTCACGAGCAGTACTTC.

The chain couples TRBV9 to TRBJ2-2, with D unresolved. The length of the CDR3 is 13 residues. Per germline, CDR1 SGDLS and CDR2 YYNGEE. Between the trimmed V and J ends, which lost 4 bases and 3 bases, there was a span of 7 bases. The CDR3 DNA reads as TGTGCCAGCAGCCCAGAACACACCGGGGAGCTGTTTTTT. It yields the protein CASSPEHTGELFF.

This sequence joins TRBV7-9 and TRBJ2-1; TRBD2 matches at 8 bases. With V trimmed by 1 base and J by 2 bases, 1 base remained unmatched. The CDR3 loop spans 15 amino acids. Looked up from germline, CDR1 is SEHNR and CDR2 is FQNEAQ (reference sequence). CDR3 sequence (DNA): TGTGCCAGCAGCTTAGAGCGGGGGACCTACAATGAGCAGTTCTTC. Protein sequence: CASSLERGTYNEQFF.

The chain has TRBV5-1 and TRBJ1-2; weak D call: TRBD1 (5 bases). Germline lookup yields CDR1 SGHRS and CDR2 YFSETQ. V lost 3 bases and J 4 bases, leaving 10 bases between the germline ends. This CDR3 spans 13 amino acids. This chain's CDR3 is CASSSGDFYGYTF. The CDR3 DNA is TGCGCCAGCAGCTCCGGGGACTTCTATGGCTACACCTTC.

V and J are TRBV18 and TRBJ1-2; 7 bases align to TRBD1. Looked up from germline, CDR1 is KGHSH and CDR2 is LQKENI. The CDR3 has 15 amino acids. V shed 3 bases, J shed 5 bases, and the junction held 9 bases outside the gene matches. CDR3 residues: CASSPSTGLEYGYTF. CDR3 coding DNA: TGTGCCAGCTCACCTTCGACAGGGCTAGAGTATGGCTACACCTTC.

This clone was found a few times. The J gene is TRBJ1-2, the V gene TRBV18, with TRBD1 matching 9 bases. The CDR3 extends over 14 amino acids. Germline values: CDR1 KGHSH, CDR2 LQKENI. V shed 4 bases, J shed 8 bases, and the junction held 8 bases outside the gene matches. CDR3 nucleotide sequence: TGTGCCAGCTCACTCCCGGGACAGGGAGACGGCTACACCTTC. Encoded protein: CASSLPGQGDGYTF.

In this sample, this clone turned up a few times. The V and J genes are TRBV11-2 and TRBJ2-7, with 10 bases that match TRBD1. There are 15 residues in the CDR3. CDR1 and CDR2 from the germline V gene are SGHAT and FQNNGV. Trimming removed 6 bases from V and 7 bases from J; junction bases left unmatched: 12. CDR3 sequence reads: CASRPPGQGVDEQYF. In DNA form, the CDR3 reads TGTGCCAGCAGACCCCCTGGACAGGGGGTTGATGAGCAGTACTTC.

This clone was seen only a few times. The V and J genes are TRBV7-8 and TRBJ2-7; D is unclear. Germline V gives CDR1 SGHVS, CDR2 FQNEAQ. The CDR3 extends over 13 amino acids. Between the trimmed V and J ends, which lost 0 bases and 3 bases, there was a span of 6 bases. CDR3 DNA: TGTGCCAGCAGCTTAGCGCGTAGCTACGAGCAGTACTTC. It translates to CASSLARSYEQYF. The whole variable domain, filled in from reference TRBV7-8 and TRBJ2-7, reads GAGVSQSPRYKVAKRGQDVALRCDPISGHVSLFWYQQALGQGPEFLTYFQNEAQLDKSGLPSDRFFAERPEGSVSTLKIQRTQQEDSAVYLCASSLARSYEQYFGPGTRLTVT.

This chain links TRBV28 with TRBJ1-1; TRBD1 agrees at 8 bases. V lost 3 bases, J lost 6 bases, and 9 bases stayed unmatched. The germline gives CDR1 MDHEN, CDR2 SYDVKM. The CDR3 is 15 residues long. CDR3 nucleotide sequence: TGTGCCAGCAGTTTCGCAGGGGGCTCCCTCGCTGAAGCTTTCTTT. Translating gives CASSFAGGSLAEAFF.

The genes are TRBV2 and TRBJ1-4; 9 nucleotides line up with TRBD1. V shed 2 bases and J 8 bases; nucleotides not matched to a gene: 6. The CDR3 contains 15 residues. The germline CDR1 and CDR2 sequences are SNHLY and FYNNEI. The CDR3 nucleotides read TGTGCCAGCAGTGAACAGGGACAGGGAAGAGAAAAACTGTTTTTT. Amino acids: CASSEQGQGREKLFF. The variable domain in full, completed from reference TRBV2 and TRBJ1-4, reads EPEVTQTPSHQVTQMGQEVILRCVPISNHLYFYWYRQILGQKVEFLVSFYNNEISEKSEIFDDQFSVERPDGSNFTLKIRSTKLEDSAMYFCASSEQGQGREKLFFGSGTQLSVL.

This sequence joins TRBV11-2 and TRBJ2-1; the D gene is possibly TRBD2 (6 bases). CDR3 length: 12 residues. Per germline, CDR1 SGHAT and CDR2 FQNNGV. The germline V and J ends were trimmed by 1 base and 15 bases, with 13 bases remaining between them. The CDR3 nucleotides are TGTGCCAGCAGCTTAGTGGGCGGGGACTCGTTCTTC. Its protein is CASSLVGGDSFF. Full variable domain (outside the CDR3, taken from reference TRBV11-2 and TRBJ2-1): EAGVAQSPRYKIIEKRQSVAFWCNPISGHATLYWYQQILGQGPKLLIQFQNNGVVDDSQLPKDRFSAERLKGVDSTLKIQPAKLEDSAVYLCASSLVGGDSFFGPGTRLTVL.

This clone showed up just a few times. J is TRBJ1-1 and V is TRBV7-3; TRBD1 matches at 8 bases. V trimming: 2 bases; J trimming: 0 bases; junction bases outside the gene matches: 5. Germline values: CDR1 SGHTA, CDR2 FQGTGA. This CDR3 is 16 amino acids long. The CDR3 bases are TGTGCCAGCAGCTTAGGGGCAGGGGGCCTGAACACTGAAGCTTTCTTT. Amino acids: CASSLGAGGLNTEAFF.

V usage is TRBV18 and J usage is TRBJ1-1, with 7 bases lining up with TRBD1. V lost 3 bases to trimming and J lost 10 bases; unmatched junction nucleotides: 14. Per the germline V gene, CDR1 is KGHSH and CDR2 is LQKENI. The CDR3 extends over 15 amino acids. The CDR3 loop is CASSPAAGGREGAFF. The CDR3 region has the DNA TGTGCCAGCTCACCCGCCGCAGGGGGGAGAGAAGGAGCTTTCTTT.

The V gene is TRBV11-2, the J gene TRBJ1-1; D unclear. V lost 3 bases and J lost 5, with 7 bases in between. Germline V gene sequence: CDR1 SGHAT, CDR2 FQNNGV. The CDR3 is 12 amino acids. The CDR3 here is CASSFVRTEAFF. In DNA form, the CDR3 reads TGTGCCAGCAGCTTCGTGCGAACTGAAGCTTTCTTT.

The chain combines TRBV9 with TRBJ1-1; TRBD1 is a possible D gene (5 bases). This CDR3 is built from 15 residues. V dropped 4 bases and J dropped 4 bases, with 17 bases sitting between them. CDR1 is SGDLS, CDR2 YYNGEE, per germline. The DNA for the CDR3 is TGTGCCAGCAGCACAGACCAGGGATGGGGCACTGAAGCTTTCTTT. It translates to CASSTDQGWGTEAFF.

This clone was seen repeatedly, ten times or more. The sample carries other DNA sequences with the same CDR3. The chain carries TRBV9 and TRBJ2-1; TRBD2 agrees at 10 bases. The CDR3 runs to 15 residues. V was clipped by 4 bases and J by 2 bases; unmatched bases: 3. The V gene's germline CDR1 is SGDLS and CDR2 YYNGEE. The CDR3 coding sequence is TGTGCCAGCAGCCTAGGGACTAGCGCCTACAATGAGCAGTTCTTC. It is translated as CASSLGTSAYNEQFF.

This clone was seen a handful of times. The rearrangement uses TRBV5-4 and TRBJ2-6, with no clear D. The CDR3 spans 16 residues. Germline V lookup: CDR1 SGHNT, CDR2 YYREEE (reference sequence). The V gene lost 5 bases and the J gene lost 0 bases, with 12 bases spanning the gap. CDR3 bases: TGTGCCAGCAGTCCCCCCCCAGTCTCTGGGGCCAACGTCCTGACTTTC. This gives the protein CASSPPPVSGANVLTF. Complete variable domain (other parts from reference TRBV5-4 and TRBJ2-6): ETGVTQSPTHLIKTRGQQVTLRCSSQSGHNTVSWYQQALGQGPQFIFQYYREEENGRGNFPPRFSGLQFPNYSSELNVNALELDDSALYLCASSPPPVSGANVLTFGAGSRLTVL.

This clone was detected only a few times. A junction boundary mismatches the germline segment, possibly from a read error. This chain uses TRBV10-3 with TRBJ1-1; TRBD1 agrees at 7 bases. Looked up from germline, CDR1 is ENHRY and CDR2 is SYGVKD. The CDR3 is 14 residues long. DNA for the CDR3: TGTGCCAGCAGTACCCTCGACAGGGTTACTGAAGCTTTCTTT. Amino acid sequence: CASSTLDRVTEAFF.

V is TRBV5-6 and J is TRBJ2-3, with no clear D. V gave up 5 bases and J gave up 0 bases, with 13 bases separating them. Germline-derived CDR1 and CDR2 are SGHDT and YYEEEE. The CDR3 loop spans 15 amino acids. The CDR3, as DNA: TGTGCCAGCAGTAGTACGACTGTTAGCACAGATACGCAGTATTTT. Translating it yields CASSSTTVSTDTQYF.